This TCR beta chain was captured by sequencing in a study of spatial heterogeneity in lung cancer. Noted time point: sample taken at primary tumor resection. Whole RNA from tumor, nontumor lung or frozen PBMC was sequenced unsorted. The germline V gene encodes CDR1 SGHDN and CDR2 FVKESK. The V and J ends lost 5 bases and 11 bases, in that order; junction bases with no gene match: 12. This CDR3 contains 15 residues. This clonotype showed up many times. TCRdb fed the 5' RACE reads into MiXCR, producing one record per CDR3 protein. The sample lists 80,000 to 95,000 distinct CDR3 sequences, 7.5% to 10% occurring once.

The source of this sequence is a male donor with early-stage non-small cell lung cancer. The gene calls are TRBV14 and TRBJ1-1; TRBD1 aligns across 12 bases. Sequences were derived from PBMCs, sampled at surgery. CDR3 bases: TGTGCCAGCAGCAACCGGGACAGGGGGCTGGCGGCGGCTTTCTTT. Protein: CASSNRDRGLAAAFF.